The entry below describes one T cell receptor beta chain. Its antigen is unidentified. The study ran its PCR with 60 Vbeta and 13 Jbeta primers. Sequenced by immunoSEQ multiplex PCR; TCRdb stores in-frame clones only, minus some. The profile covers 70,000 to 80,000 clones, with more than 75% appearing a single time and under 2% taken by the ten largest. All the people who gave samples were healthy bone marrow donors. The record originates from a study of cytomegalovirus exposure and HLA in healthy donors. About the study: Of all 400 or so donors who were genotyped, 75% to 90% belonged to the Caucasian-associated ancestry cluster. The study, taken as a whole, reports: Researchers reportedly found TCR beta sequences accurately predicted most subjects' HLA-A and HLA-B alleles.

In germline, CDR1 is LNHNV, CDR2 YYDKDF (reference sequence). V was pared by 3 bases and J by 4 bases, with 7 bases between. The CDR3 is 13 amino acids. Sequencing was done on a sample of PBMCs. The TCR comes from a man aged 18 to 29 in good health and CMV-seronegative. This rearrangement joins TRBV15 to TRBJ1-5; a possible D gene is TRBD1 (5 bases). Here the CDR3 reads CATSSDRNQPQHF. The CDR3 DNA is TGTGCCACCAGCAGTGACAGAAATCAGCCCCAGCATTTT.